This TCR beta chain is drawn from a study of CD8+ T cells in alopecia areata. Study in general: Treated individuals took tofacitinib by mouth, 5 to 10 mg twice daily. The duration of tofacitinib was 6 to 18 months, with 6 months off drug afterward.

In each case, RNA was isolated and then reverse transcribed into cDNA as the sequencing template. Here immunoSEQ multiplex PCR was the method, and the copy in TCRdb shows in-frame clones only, minus some. The repertoire holds 130,000 or so clones, more than 40% seen once, with around a sixth in the top ten. Peripheral blood samples and lesional scalp punch biopsies were obtained from alopecia areata patients. As for this clone: Its antigen remains unknown.

Study-wide findings and caveats: Scalp data also include sequences from resident alphabeta T cells of normal skin.

The sequences come from CD8+ T cells sorted from blood, collected at week 0. The origin of this receptor is a human donor with alopecia areata.

CDR3 in amino acids: CSVGQSYEQYF. In DNA form, the CDR3 reads TGCAGTGTTGGACAATCCTACGAGCAGTACTTC. The V gene is TRBV20-1, the J gene TRBJ2-7; possible D gene TRBD1, 5 bases. CDR1 and CDR2 (germline): DFQATT, SNEGSKA (reference sequence). V lost 7 bases to trimming and J lost 1 base, with 8 bases between them. CDR3 size: 11 residues.